Listed below are T cell receptor beta chains from one sample, sequenced in a study of blood T cell repertoires in COVID-19. Measured with immunoSEQ multiplex PCR; TCRdb has only the in-frame clones, and not every one. The table shows over 250,000 clones, with approximately 90% occurring only once. The sequencing sample was made of peripheral blood. Receptors originate from a woman younger than 45 with COVID-19, enrolled during active disease. Both conserved end residues are part of each CDR3. D genes are given only for firm matches. Where a row states a size, it is once, few, many or the class of an expanded clone; other rows omit it.

J: TRBJ2-2; V: TRBV28; D: NA; size: NA; CDR3: CASSSVRGGDTGELFF; DNA: TGTGCCAGCAGTTCGGTTAGGGGTGGGGACACCGGGGAGCTGTTTTTT
J: TRBJ1-1; V: TRBV7-2; D: TRBD1; size: NA; CDR3: CASSLGTEINTEAFF; DNA: TGTGCCAGCAGCTTGGGGACAGAGATCAACACTGAAGCTTTCTTT
J: TRBJ2-7; V: TRBV2; D: NA; size: NA; CDR3: CASNFLNYEQYF; DNA: TGTGCCAGCAATTTCCTAAACTACGAGCAGTACTTC
J: TRBJ1-3; V: TRBV28; D: TRBD1; size: NA; CDR3: CASSLPPGGNTIYF; DNA: TGTGCCAGCAGTTTACCCCCAGGGGGCAACACCATATATTTT
J: TRBJ1-2; V: TRBV5-6; D: TRBD1; size: NA; CDR3: CASSLGTVRDGYTF; DNA: TGTGCCAGCAGCTTAGGGACAGTTCGGGATGGCTACACCTTC
J: TRBJ2-1; V: TRBV10-2; D: TRBD1; size: NA; CDR3: CASSPGQGVGSYNEQFF; DNA: TGCGCCAGCAGCCCCGGGCAGGGGGTAGGATCCTACAATGAGCAGTTCTTC
J: TRBJ1-5; V: TRBV27; D: NA; size: NA; CDR3: CASSPKPRAQPQHF; DNA: TGTGCCAGCAGTCCGAAACCCAGGGCTCAGCCCCAGCATTTT
J: TRBJ1-4; V: TRBV30; D: NA; size: NA; CDR3: CAWLRHNEKLFF; DNA: TGTGCCTGGTTGCGCCATAATGAAAAACTGTTTTTT
J: TRBJ2-3; V: TRBV27; D: NA; size: NA; CDR3: CASSSGTKSTDTQYF; DNA: TGTGCCAGCAGTTCCGGGACAAAAAGCACAGATACGCAGTATTTT
J: TRBJ2-3; V: TRBV10-1; D: NA; size: NA; CDR3: CASSANAGGTDTQYF; DNA: TGCGCCAGCAGTGCGAATGCAGGGGGCACAGATACGCAGTATTTT
J: TRBJ2-2; V: TRBV5-8; D: NA; size: NA; CDR3: CASSLSYGAVTGELFF; DNA: TGTGCCAGCAGCTTGAGTTATGGGGCAGTCACCGGGGAGCTGTTTTTT
J: TRBJ1-2; V: TRBV6-1; D: NA; size: NA; CDR3: CASSERQGYGYTF; DNA: TGTGCCAGCAGTGAACGGCAGGGTTATGGCTACACCTTC
J: TRBJ1-2; V: TRBV5-8; D: NA; size: once; CDR3: CASSLGRLGGYTF; DNA: TGTGCCAGCAGCTTGGGCAGGCTGGGCGGCTACACCTTC
J: TRBJ1-5; V: TRBV27; D: TRBD1; size: NA; CDR3: CASSLGQGSNQPQHF; DNA: TGTGCCAGCAGTTTGGGACAGGGTAGCAATCAGCCCCAGCATTTT
J: TRBJ2-1; V: TRBV5-8; D: TRBD2; size: NA; CDR3: CASSFLRTSGTNEQFF; DNA: TGTGCCAGCAGCTTTTTAAGGACTAGCGGTACCAATGAGCAGTTCTTC
J: TRBJ2-2; V: TRBV7-3; D: TRBD2; size: NA; CDR3: CASSLLAGAGELFF; DNA: TGTGCCAGCAGCCTCCTAGCGGGGGCCGGGGAGCTGTTTTTT
J: TRBJ1-5; V: TRBV27; D: NA; size: NA; CDR3: CASSLSRNQPQHF; DNA: TGTGCCAGCAGTTTATCGAGAAATCAGCCCCAGCATTTT
J: TRBJ1-1; V: TRBV6-5; D: NA; size: NA; CDR3: CASGGAGNTEAFF; DNA: TGTGCCAGCGGAGGGGCAGGGAACACTGAAGCTTTCTTT
J: TRBJ2-1; V: TRBV6-4; D: TRBD2; size: NA; CDR3: CASSVLAGYNEQFF; DNA: TGTGCCAGCAGTGTACTAGCGGGGTACAATGAGCAGTTCTTC
J: TRBJ1-1; V: TRBV27; D: NA; size: NA; CDR3: CASSWTRLTEAFF; DNA: TGTGCCAGCAGTTGGACAAGGCTCACTGAAGCTTTCTTT
J: TRBJ2-7; V: TRBV29-1; D: NA; size: NA; CDR3: CSVLGAGTSLYEQYF; DNA: TGCAGCGTTTTGGGGGCCGGGACAAGCTTATACGAGCAGTACTTC
J: TRBJ1-2; V: TRBV30; D: NA; size: NA; CDR3: CAWSQDSNYGYTF; DNA: TGTGCCTGGAGTCAGGACAGCAACTATGGCTACACCTTC
J: TRBJ1-2; V: TRBV18; D: TRBD1; size: NA; CDR3: CASSLQGASYGYTF; DNA: TGTGCCAGCTCACTACAGGGGGCGAGCTATGGCTACACCTTC
J: TRBJ2-2; V: TRBV5-1; D: TRBD2; size: NA; CDR3: CASSIPPFAGVEELFF; DNA: TGCGCCAGCAGCATCCCCCCCTTCGCGGGAGTGGAGGAGCTGTTTTTT
J: TRBJ2-3; V: TRBV19; D: TRBD2; size: NA; CDR3: CASSMEVAGGGDTQYF; DNA: TGTGCCAGTAGTATGGAGGTAGCGGGAGGTGGAGATACGCAGTATTTT
J: TRBJ2-7; V: TRBV5-4; D: TRBD1; size: NA; CDR3: CASSSTGTGDEQYF; DNA: TGTGCCAGCAGCTCTACCGGGACAGGGGACGAGCAGTACTTC
J: TRBJ2-7; V: TRBV7-6; D: NA; size: NA; CDR3: CASSPAGAGSYEQYF; DNA: TGTGCCAGCAGCCCCGCTGGAGCGGGTTCCTACGAGCAGTACTTC
J: TRBJ1-4; V: TRBV5-1; D: TRBD1; size: NA; CDR3: CASSSAGPGGTNEKLFF; DNA: TGCGCCAGCAGCTCCGCCGGACCAGGGGGAACTAATGAAAAACTGTTTTTT
J: TRBJ1-2; V: TRBV6-6; D: TRBD1; size: NA; CDR3: CASSSTTQGRGYTF; DNA: TGTGCCAGCAGTTCCACGACACAGGGGAGAGGCTACACCTTC
J: TRBJ1-6; V: TRBV24-1; D: NA; size: NA; CDR3: CATSDGGVANSPLHF; DNA: TGTGCCACCAGTGATGGGGGGGTGGCAAATTCACCCCTCCACTTT
J: TRBJ2-7; V: TRBV7-3; D: TRBD2; size: NA; CDR3: CASSLRGRAHEQYF; DNA: TGTGCCAGCAGCTTACGGGGGAGGGCCCACGAGCAGTACTTC
J: TRBJ2-7; V: TRBV30; D: TRBD1; size: NA; CDR3: CAWSSTGGEQYF; DNA: TGTGCCTGGAGTAGCACAGGGGGCGAGCAGTACTTC
J: TRBJ2-7; V: TRBV2; D: TRBD2; size: NA; CDR3: CASTPGLASYEQYF; DNA: TGTGCCAGCACCCCGGGACTAGCGAGCTACGAGCAGTACTTC
J: TRBJ2-1; V: TRBV7-9; D: TRBD2; size: NA; CDR3: CASSPTSGISYNEQFF; DNA: TGTGCCAGCAGCCCAACTAGCGGGATCTCCTACAATGAGCAGTTCTTC
J: TRBJ2-7; V: TRBV10-3; D: TRBD2; size: NA; CDR3: CAISVVAGGQNEQYF; DNA: TGTGCCATCAGTGTAGTAGCGGGAGGGCAAAACGAGCAGTACTTC
J: TRBJ2-7; V: TRBV19; D: TRBD1; size: NA; CDR3: CASKRQGIHYEQYF; DNA: TGTGCCAGTAAGCGACAGGGGATACACTACGAGCAGTACTTC
J: TRBJ2-1; V: TRBV30; D: TRBD1; size: NA; CDR3: CAWDPGTVYNEQFF; DNA: TGTGCCTGGGACCCCGGGACAGTATACAATGAGCAGTTCTTC
J: TRBJ2-1; V: TRBV7-9; D: NA; size: once; CDR3: CASSLPRGEQFF; DNA: TGTGCCAGCAGCCTGCCCAGGGGTGAGCAGTTCTTC
J: TRBJ1-1; V: TRBV28; D: NA; size: NA; CDR3: CASSFTKTGTEAFF; DNA: TGTGCCAGCAGTTTTACTAAGACAGGCACTGAAGCTTTCTTT
J: TRBJ1-2; V: TRBV12-3/TRBV12-4; D: NA; size: NA; CDR3: CASSFPGSGGYTF; DNA: TGTGCCAGCAGTTTCCCCGGGAGCGGTGGCTACACCTTC
J: TRBJ1-1; V: TRBV29-1; D: NA; size: few; CDR3: CSVEDKGPPPNTEAFF; DNA: TGCAGCGTTGAAGATAAGGGGCCACCACCTAACACTGAAGCTTTCTTT
J: TRBJ1-2; V: TRBV4-1; D: NA; size: NA; CDR3: CASSQMGSYGYTF; DNA: TGCGCCAGCAGCCAAATGGGCAGCTATGGCTACACCTTC
J: TRBJ1-1; V: TRBV3-1/TRBV3-2; D: NA; size: NA; CDR3: CASSQEWGGKAFF; DNA: TGTGCCAGCAGCCAAGAGTGGGGGGGGAAAGCTTTCTTT
J: TRBJ1-5; V: TRBV3-1/TRBV3-2; D: NA; size: NA; CDR3: CASSQDYGNQPQHF; DNA: TGTGCCAGCAGCCAAGATTACGGTAATCAGCCCCAGCATTTT
J: TRBJ2-7; V: TRBV19; D: NA; size: NA; CDR3: CASSMTGYEQYF; DNA: TGTGCCAGTAGTATGACAGGCTACGAGCAGTACTTC
J: TRBJ1-4; V: TRBV7-2; D: NA; size: NA; CDR3: CASRGQKNEKLFF; DNA: TGTGCCAGCAGGGGCCAGAAGAATGAAAAACTGTTTTTT
J: TRBJ2-2; V: TRBV10-3; D: TRBD1; size: NA; CDR3: CAISDLQGAGTGELFF; DNA: TGTGCCATCAGTGACCTACAGGGGGCGGGCACCGGGGAGCTGTTTTTT
J: TRBJ2-1; V: TRBV7-7; D: NA; size: NA; CDR3: CASSLGESNEQFF; DNA: TGTGCCAGCAGCTTAGGGGAGAGCAATGAGCAGTTCTTC
J: TRBJ1-1; V: TRBV25-1; D: TRBD1; size: NA; CDR3: CASAQTGGEVGVTEAFF; DNA: TGTGCCAGCGCCCAGACAGGGGGAGAGGTCGGAGTCACTGAAGCTTTCTTT
J: TRBJ2-1; V: TRBV30; D: NA; size: NA; CDR3: CAWTWTDHNEQFF; DNA: TGTGCCTGGACCTGGACTGATCACAATGAGCAGTTCTTC
J: TRBJ2-7; V: TRBV2; D: NA; size: NA; CDR3: CASSSQFTGRYEQYF; DNA: TGTGCCAGCAGCTCCCAATTTACAGGAAGGTACGAGCAGTACTTC
J: TRBJ1-5; V: TRBV9; D: NA; size: NA; CDR3: CASSETGSNQPQHF; DNA: TGTGCCAGCAGCGAAACGGGGTCCAATCAGCCCCAGCATTTT
J: TRBJ2-7; V: TRBV2; D: NA; size: NA; CDR3: CASLDTSWNEQYF; DNA: TGTGCCAGCCTTGACACGTCTTGGAACGAGCAGTACTTC
J: TRBJ1-2; V: TRBV7-9; D: NA; size: NA; CDR3: CASSLSGGGSGYTF; DNA: TGTGCCAGCAGCTTAAGCGGGGGCGGTTCTGGCTACACCTTC
J: TRBJ1-3; V: TRBV24-1; D: NA; size: NA; CDR3: CATIHSGNTIYF; DNA: TGTGCCACCATTCACTCTGGAAACACCATATATTTT